Listed below are T cell receptor beta chains from one sample, sequenced in a study of blood T cells in healthy people across ages. Using its own MiXCR run on the 5' RACE reads, TCRdb lists one record per CDR3 protein. The repertoire holds just under 900,000 distinct CDR3 sequences, with 29% as singletons. The sequenced material came from blood. Every receptor here comes from a woman at least 80 years old in good health. Both conserved end residues are part of each CDR3. The order of the fields is CDR3 DNA, CDR3 protein, clone size, CDR3 length, D gene, J gene, V gene. D genes are given only for firm matches. Part of the rows lack a size; the others show once, few, many or a class for expanded clones.

cdr3_nt: TGTGCCAGCAGTTCCGCCGGGGGTTCGGGACAGGGGCGCCTGTTAGCCAAAAACATTCAGTACTTC
cdr3_aa: CASSSAGGSGQGRLLAKNIQYF
clone_size: many
cdr3_length: 22
d_call: TRBD1
j_call: TRBJ2-4
v_call: TRBV6-5

cdr3_nt: TGCAGCGTTGAAGAACAGAGCAATCAGCCCCAGCATTTT
cdr3_aa: CSVEEQSNQPQHF
clone_size: many
cdr3_length: 13
d_call: -
j_call: TRBJ1-5
v_call: TRBV29-1

cdr3_nt: TGTGCCAGCATCCTTCTAGCCGTTACCAATGAGCAGTTCTTC
cdr3_aa: CASILLAVTNEQFF
clone_size: once
cdr3_length: 14
d_call: -
j_call: TRBJ2-1
v_call: TRBV12-3/TRBV12-4

cdr3_nt: TGCGCCAGCAGCTTGGACGCTGGACAGCTGAACACTGAAGCTTTCTTT
cdr3_aa: CASSLDAGQLNTEAFF
clone_size: few
cdr3_length: 16
d_call: -
j_call: TRBJ1-1
v_call: TRBV5-1

cdr3_nt: TGCAGTGCTGATTGGACTAGCGGGGTCACAGATACGCAGTATTTT
cdr3_aa: CSADWTSGVTDTQYF
clone_size: many
cdr3_length: 15
d_call: TRBD2
j_call: TRBJ2-3
v_call: TRBV20-1

cdr3_nt: TGTGCCAGCAGGAGGGACACGGGAGGAGGGACAGATACGCAGTATTTT
cdr3_aa: CASRRDTGGGTDTQYF
clone_size: many
cdr3_length: 16
d_call: -
j_call: TRBJ2-3
v_call: TRBV6-6

cdr3_nt: TGTGCCAGCAAGGTCCTTAGCTCCTATAATTCACCCCTCCACTTT
cdr3_aa: CASKVLSSYNSPLHF
clone_size: many
cdr3_length: 15
d_call: -
j_call: TRBJ1-6
v_call: TRBV21-1

cdr3_nt: TGTGCCAGCAGCCCGAGTACCCTATCGGGGGGCTACACCTTC
cdr3_aa: CASSPSTLSGGYTF
clone_size: many
cdr3_length: 14
d_call: -
j_call: TRBJ1-2
v_call: TRBV7-2

cdr3_nt: TGTGCCACCGCCCTGGGACAGGGAAACTATGGCTACACCTTC
cdr3_aa: CATALGQGNYGYTF
clone_size: few
cdr3_length: 14
d_call: TRBD1
j_call: TRBJ1-2
v_call: TRBV12-3/TRBV12-4

cdr3_nt: TGCAGTGCTAGCCCTCCGACTAGCGGGGGATCCTACGAGCAGTACTTC
cdr3_aa: CSASPPTSGGSYEQYF
clone_size: many
cdr3_length: 16
d_call: TRBD2
j_call: TRBJ2-7
v_call: TRBV20-1

cdr3_nt: TGTGCCAGCAGGTGGACAGGGTCCTACGAGCAGTACTTC
cdr3_aa: CASRWTGSYEQYF
clone_size: few
cdr3_length: 13
d_call: TRBD1
j_call: TRBJ2-7
v_call: TRBV28

cdr3_nt: TGTGCCAGCAGTGAGGGCCCCCGCGGTACGCAGTATTTT
cdr3_aa: CASSEGPRGTQYF
clone_size: many
cdr3_length: 13
d_call: -
j_call: TRBJ2-3
v_call: TRBV2

cdr3_nt: TGTGCCAGCAGTCCCCTTCCGTTTAGCGGGGGGGCGCGACAAGAGACCCAGTACTTC
cdr3_aa: CASSPLPFSGGARQETQYF
clone_size: many
cdr3_length: 19
d_call: TRBD2
j_call: TRBJ2-5
v_call: TRBV27

cdr3_nt: TGTGCCAGCAGCTTAGTCTGGGGGGGGAAGGAGACCCAGTACTTC
cdr3_aa: CASSLVWGGKETQYF
clone_size: many
cdr3_length: 15
d_call: TRBD2
j_call: TRBJ2-5
v_call: TRBV7-2

cdr3_nt: TGTGCCAGCAGTTACTCGAACCCCCTAGCGGGAGGGACGGAGCAGTACTTC
cdr3_aa: CASSYSNPLAGGTEQYF
clone_size: -
cdr3_length: 17
d_call: TRBD2
j_call: TRBJ2-7
v_call: TRBV27

cdr3_nt: TGCAGCGTTGAGAGGCAGAGCACAGATACGCAGTATTTT
cdr3_aa: CSVERQSTDTQYF
clone_size: -
cdr3_length: 13
d_call: -
j_call: TRBJ2-3
v_call: TRBV29-1

cdr3_nt: TGTGCCAGCAGCTTATCTCCCAAAGGGACCCAGTACTTC
cdr3_aa: CASSLSPKGTQYF
clone_size: many
cdr3_length: 13
d_call: -
j_call: TRBJ2-5
v_call: TRBV7-2

cdr3_nt: TGTGCCAGCAGCTTGATAGGACAGGCCGCTACAGATACGCAGTATTTT
cdr3_aa: CASSLIGQAATDTQYF
clone_size: -
cdr3_length: 16
d_call: TRBD1
j_call: TRBJ2-3
v_call: TRBV11-2

cdr3_nt: TGTGCCAGCAGCTCCGACGGCTCCTACGAGCAGTACTTC
cdr3_aa: CASSSDGSYEQYF
clone_size: many
cdr3_length: 13
d_call: -
j_call: TRBJ2-7
v_call: TRBV7-2

cdr3_nt: TGTGCCAGCAGCCTAATGATGAACACTGAAGCTTTCTTT
cdr3_aa: CASSLMMNTEAFF
clone_size: -
cdr3_length: 13
d_call: -
j_call: TRBJ1-1
v_call: TRBV11-2

cdr3_nt: TGTGCCAGCAGCTTAGCCGCGACAGGGGCCGACGAGCAGTACTTC
cdr3_aa: CASSLAATGADEQYF
clone_size: -
cdr3_length: 15
d_call: TRBD1
j_call: TRBJ2-7
v_call: TRBV7-9

cdr3_nt: TGTGCCAGCAGTCCCTTGGAGGGACGGACTGAAGCTTTCTTT
cdr3_aa: CASSPLEGRTEAFF
clone_size: few
cdr3_length: 14
d_call: -
j_call: TRBJ1-1
v_call: TRBV2

cdr3_nt: TGTGCCAGCAGCTTAGATAGCGGAACAGAATACGAGCAGTACTTC
cdr3_aa: CASSLDSGTEYEQYF
clone_size: few
cdr3_length: 15
d_call: -
j_call: TRBJ2-7
v_call: TRBV11-2

cdr3_nt: TGTGCCAGCAGCTCACCCTCCCGGACAGGATCGCCGGCAGATACGCAGTATTTT
cdr3_aa: CASSSPSRTGSPADTQYF
clone_size: few
cdr3_length: 18
d_call: TRBD1
j_call: TRBJ2-3
v_call: TRBV11-3

cdr3_nt: TGCGCCAGCGGCTCCCAGGGGCGGGGGTCCTACAATGAACAGTTCTTC
cdr3_aa: CASGSQGRGSYNEQFF
clone_size: -
cdr3_length: 16
d_call: -
j_call: TRBJ2-1
v_call: TRBV5-1

cdr3_nt: TGTGCCAGCAGTTTATCTGACGGAAAGTACGAGCAGTACTTC
cdr3_aa: CASSLSDGKYEQYF
clone_size: many
cdr3_length: 14
d_call: -
j_call: TRBJ2-7
v_call: TRBV28

cdr3_nt: TGCAGTGCTCACGGGACAGGGAACAATCAGCCCCAGCATTTT
cdr3_aa: CSAHGTGNNQPQHF
clone_size: -
cdr3_length: 14
d_call: TRBD1
j_call: TRBJ1-5
v_call: TRBV20-1

cdr3_nt: TGTGCCAGCAGCTTGACGCTCCCGGGACAGCCCCTCTACGAGCAGTACTTC
cdr3_aa: CASSLTLPGQPLYEQYF
clone_size: many
cdr3_length: 17
d_call: TRBD1
j_call: TRBJ2-7
v_call: TRBV7-2

cdr3_nt: TGTGCCAGCAGGCAAGGCCTCGTCCCCTACAATGAGCAGTTCTTC
cdr3_aa: CASRQGLVPYNEQFF
clone_size: many
cdr3_length: 15
d_call: -
j_call: TRBJ2-1
v_call: TRBV12-3/TRBV12-4

cdr3_nt: TGCGCCAGCAGCCAAGAGGATAGAACTAACTATGGCTACACCTTC
cdr3_aa: CASSQEDRTNYGYTF
clone_size: -
cdr3_length: 15
d_call: -
j_call: TRBJ1-2
v_call: TRBV4-1

cdr3_nt: TGCAGTGCTAGAAGGGACAGGCTCGGTGATACGCAGTATTTT
cdr3_aa: CSARRDRLGDTQYF
clone_size: -
cdr3_length: 14
d_call: TRBD1
j_call: TRBJ2-3
v_call: TRBV20-1

cdr3_nt: TGTGCCAGCAGCGGCACAGGGCCAGATACGCAGTATTTT
cdr3_aa: CASSGTGPDTQYF
clone_size: -
cdr3_length: 13
d_call: -
j_call: TRBJ2-3
v_call: TRBV7-2

cdr3_nt: TGTGCCAGCAGCAGGGACAGTAGCACAGATACGCAGTATTTT
cdr3_aa: CASSRDSSTDTQYF
clone_size: many
cdr3_length: 14
d_call: TRBD1
j_call: TRBJ2-3
v_call: TRBV7-9

cdr3_nt: TGCGCCAGCAGCTACCATAGCGGGGGTCTCTACGAGCAGTACTTC
cdr3_aa: CASSYHSGGLYEQYF
clone_size: many
cdr3_length: 15
d_call: TRBD2
j_call: TRBJ2-7
v_call: TRBV4-3

cdr3_nt: TGTGCCAGCAGTTTAGGGGCGCCGGAAAAACTGTTTTTT
cdr3_aa: CASSLGAPEKLFF
clone_size: many
cdr3_length: 13
d_call: -
j_call: TRBJ1-4
v_call: TRBV2

cdr3_nt: TGTGCCAGCAGCCTACGGACTAGCGGGGTCCACTCTGGGGCCAACGTCCTGACTTTC
cdr3_aa: CASSLRTSGVHSGANVLTF
clone_size: -
cdr3_length: 19
d_call: TRBD2
j_call: TRBJ2-6
v_call: TRBV12-3/TRBV12-4

cdr3_nt: TGTGCCAGCAGCTTAGGCAGGGCCCGTAATGAGCAGTTCTTC
cdr3_aa: CASSLGRARNEQFF
clone_size: -
cdr3_length: 14
d_call: -
j_call: TRBJ2-1
v_call: TRBV11-3

cdr3_nt: TGCAGTACCTACACAGGGGCCAAAAACATTCAGTACTTC
cdr3_aa: CSTYTGAKNIQYF
clone_size: -
cdr3_length: 13
d_call: -
j_call: TRBJ2-4
v_call: TRBV20-1

cdr3_nt: TGCAGTGCCCCAGGGGCAGGGACCGGCTTTGCAGGGACCCAGTACTTC
cdr3_aa: CSAPGAGTGFAGTQYF
clone_size: many
cdr3_length: 16
d_call: -
j_call: TRBJ2-5
v_call: TRBV20-1